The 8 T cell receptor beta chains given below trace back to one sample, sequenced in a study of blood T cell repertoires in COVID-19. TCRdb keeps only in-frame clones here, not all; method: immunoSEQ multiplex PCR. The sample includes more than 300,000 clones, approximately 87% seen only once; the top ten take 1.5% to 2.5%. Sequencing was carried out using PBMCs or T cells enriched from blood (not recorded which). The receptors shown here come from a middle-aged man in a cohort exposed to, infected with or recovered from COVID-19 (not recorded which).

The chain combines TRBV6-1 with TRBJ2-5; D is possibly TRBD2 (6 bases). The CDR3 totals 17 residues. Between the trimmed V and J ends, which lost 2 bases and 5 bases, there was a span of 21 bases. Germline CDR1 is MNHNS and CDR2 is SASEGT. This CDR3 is CASSEFMSLATKETQYF. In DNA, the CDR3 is TGTGCCAGCAGTGAATTTATGTCCCTAGCGACGAAGGAGACCCAGTACTTC.

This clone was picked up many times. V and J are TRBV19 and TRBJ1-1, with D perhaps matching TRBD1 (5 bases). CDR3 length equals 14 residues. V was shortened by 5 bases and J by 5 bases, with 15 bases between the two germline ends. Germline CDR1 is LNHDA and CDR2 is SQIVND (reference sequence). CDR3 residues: CASSVLGGGTEAFF. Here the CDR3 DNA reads TGTGCCAGTAGTGTACTGGGGGGAGGGACTGAAGCTTTCTTT.

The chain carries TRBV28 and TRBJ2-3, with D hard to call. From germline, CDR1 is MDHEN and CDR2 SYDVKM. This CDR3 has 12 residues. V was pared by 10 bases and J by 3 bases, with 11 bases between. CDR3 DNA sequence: TGTGCCACGGAGTTGTTGACAGATACGCAGTATTTT. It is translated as CATELLTDTQYF.

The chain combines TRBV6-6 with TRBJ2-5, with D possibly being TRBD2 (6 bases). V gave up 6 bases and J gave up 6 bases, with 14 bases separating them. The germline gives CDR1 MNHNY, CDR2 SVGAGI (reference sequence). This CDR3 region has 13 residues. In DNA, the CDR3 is TGTGCCAGCAGCTTCGGAGGGCCGAAGACCCAGTACTTC. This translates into CASSFGGPKTQYF.

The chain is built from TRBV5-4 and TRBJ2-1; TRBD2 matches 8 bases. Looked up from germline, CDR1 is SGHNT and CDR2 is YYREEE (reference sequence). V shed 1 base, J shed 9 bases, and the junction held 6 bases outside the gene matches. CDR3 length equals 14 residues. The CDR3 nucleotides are TGTGCCAGCAGCTTGCGCCAGCGGGAGATTGAGCAGTTCTTC. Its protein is CASSLRQREIEQFF. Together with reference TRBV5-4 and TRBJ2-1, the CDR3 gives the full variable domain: ETGVTQSPTHLIKTRGQQVTLRCSSQSGHNTVSWYQQALGQGPQFIFQYYREEENGRGNFPPRFSGLQFPNYSSELNVNALELDDSALYLCASSLRQREIEQFFGPGTRLTVL.

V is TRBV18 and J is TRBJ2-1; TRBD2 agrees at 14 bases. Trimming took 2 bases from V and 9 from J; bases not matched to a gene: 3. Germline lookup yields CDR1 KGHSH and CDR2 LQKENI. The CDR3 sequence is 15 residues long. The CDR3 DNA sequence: TGTGCCAGCTCACCAGGGACTAGCGGGAGTTTTGAGCAGTTCTTC. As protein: CASSPGTSGSFEQFF.

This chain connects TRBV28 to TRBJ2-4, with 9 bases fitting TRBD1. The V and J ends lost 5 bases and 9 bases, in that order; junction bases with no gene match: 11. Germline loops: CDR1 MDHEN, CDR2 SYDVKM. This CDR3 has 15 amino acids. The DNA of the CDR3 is TGTGCCAGCAGTAGCCCACAGGGGGCTGGGGGCATTCAGTACTTC. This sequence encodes CASSSPQGAGGIQYF.

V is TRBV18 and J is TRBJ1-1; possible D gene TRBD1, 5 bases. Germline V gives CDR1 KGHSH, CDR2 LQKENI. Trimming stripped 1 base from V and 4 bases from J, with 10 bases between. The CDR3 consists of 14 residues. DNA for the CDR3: TGTGCCAGCTCACCACAGGGTCAGGGCACTGAAGCTTTCTTT. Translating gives CASSPQGQGTEAFF.